A selection of T cell receptor beta chains follows, all from one sample in a study of CD8 T cells in ankylosing spondylitis. TCRdb fed the 5' RACE reads into MiXCR, producing one record per CDR3 protein. The sample contains just over 300,000 distinct CDR3 sequences, around 21% of which appear only once. The sequenced sample consisted of blood, either unsorted or a sorted T cell fraction (not recorded which). All receptors derive from a female donor with ankylosing spondylitis or in good health (not recorded which). CDR3s include the opening cysteine and the closing phenylalanine or tryptophan. A D gene is named only where the DNA matches it firmly. Clone size appears in some rows only: once, few, many, or a class for an expanded clone.

abundance: once; v_gene: TRBV7-2; d_gene: TRBD1; j_gene: TRBJ1-6; CDR3nt: TGTGCCAGCAGCGCCCGACAGGGAGGGAATTCACCCCTCCACTTT; CDR3aa: CASSARQGGNSPLHF
abundance: many; v_gene: TRBV12-3/TRBV12-4; d_gene: NA; j_gene: TRBJ1-4; CDR3nt: TGTGCCAGCAGTTGGGGCAACGAAAAACTGTTTTTT; CDR3aa: CASSWGNEKLFF
abundance: NA; v_gene: TRBV29-1; d_gene: NA; j_gene: TRBJ1-2; CDR3nt: TGCAGCGTTGGCCTTTCGGGCTACACCTTC; CDR3aa: CSVGLSGYTF
abundance: NA; v_gene: TRBV12-3/TRBV12-4; d_gene: NA; j_gene: TRBJ1-1; CDR3nt: TGTGCCAGCAGTTTGATGGGAGACACTGAAGCTTTCTTT; CDR3aa: CASSLMGDTEAFF
abundance: many; v_gene: TRBV12-3/TRBV12-4; d_gene: NA; j_gene: TRBJ1-1; CDR3nt: TGTGCCAGCATGAAGGGACACCGGACTACTGACACTGAAGCTTTCTTT; CDR3aa: CASMKGHRTTDTEAFF
abundance: NA; v_gene: TRBV20-1; d_gene: TRBD1; j_gene: TRBJ2-2; CDR3nt: TGCAGTGCTAGGCCCACAGGGGGCAGGTCCGGGGAGCTGTTTTTT; CDR3aa: CSARPTGGRSGELFF
abundance: many; v_gene: TRBV20-1; d_gene: NA; j_gene: TRBJ2-1; CDR3nt: TGCAGTGCTATTTCCGGGAGCAGTGGAAATGAGCAGTTCTTC; CDR3aa: CSAISGSSGNEQFF
abundance: NA; v_gene: TRBV6-1; d_gene: NA; j_gene: TRBJ2-3; CDR3nt: TGTGCCAGCAGCAGCCGTGGGGGACAAAACACAGATACGCAGTATTTT; CDR3aa: CASSSRGGQNTDTQYF
abundance: NA; v_gene: TRBV10-3; d_gene: NA; j_gene: TRBJ1-4; CDR3nt: TGTGCCATCGGAGCAACTAATGAAAAACTGTTTTTT; CDR3aa: CAIGATNEKLFF
abundance: NA; v_gene: TRBV12-3/TRBV12-4; d_gene: NA; j_gene: TRBJ1-1; CDR3nt: TGTGCCAGCAGTTTAAGGGGCTTGAACACTGAAGCTTTCTTT; CDR3aa: CASSLRGLNTEAFF
abundance: few; v_gene: TRBV29-1; d_gene: NA; j_gene: TRBJ1-2; CDR3nt: TGCAGCGTTGAAGATCATTGGGTTTCTGGCTACACCTTC; CDR3aa: CSVEDHWVSGYTF
abundance: NA; v_gene: TRBV20-1; d_gene: NA; j_gene: TRBJ1-4; CDR3nt: TGCAGTGCCCTACGGTTCAGGGGACTGTTTTTT; CDR3aa: CSALRFRGLFF
abundance: NA; v_gene: TRBV20-1; d_gene: NA; j_gene: TRBJ2-1; CDR3nt: TGCAGTGCTAGTGCAGCGGGCCCTTACAATGAGCAGTTCTTC; CDR3aa: CSASAAGPYNEQFF
abundance: many; v_gene: TRBV7-6; d_gene: NA; j_gene: TRBJ2-1; CDR3nt: TGTGCCAGCAGCTTATCCACGTACAATGAGCAGTTCTTC; CDR3aa: CASSLSTYNEQFF
abundance: many; v_gene: TRBV12-3/TRBV12-4; d_gene: NA; j_gene: TRBJ1-5; CDR3nt: TGTGCCAGCAGTGGGGGTAGGGGGAATAATCAGCCCCAGCATTTT; CDR3aa: CASSGGRGNNQPQHF
abundance: many; v_gene: TRBV5-1; d_gene: NA; j_gene: TRBJ2-1; CDR3nt: TGCGCCAGCAGCTTGGAATCCGGGACGAGGACCTACAATGAGCAGTTCTTC; CDR3aa: CASSLESGTRTYNEQFF
abundance: many; v_gene: TRBV12-3/TRBV12-4; d_gene: NA; j_gene: TRBJ2-1; CDR3nt: TGTGCCAGCAGGCAAAACAATGAGCAGTTCTTC; CDR3aa: CASRQNNEQFF
abundance: NA; v_gene: TRBV27; d_gene: NA; j_gene: TRBJ2-1; CDR3nt: TGTGCCAGCAGTTTATCGGGAGGCCCGAGAGATGAGCAGTTCTTC; CDR3aa: CASSLSGGPRDEQFF
abundance: NA; v_gene: TRBV6-2/TRBV6-3; d_gene: TRBD2; j_gene: TRBJ2-5; CDR3nt: TGTGCCAGCAGACGCTTTCCTAGGCGGGAGGGCCCAGAGACCCAGTACTTC; CDR3aa: CASRRFPRREGPETQYF
abundance: NA; v_gene: TRBV4-3; d_gene: NA; j_gene: TRBJ2-6; CDR3nt: TGCGCCAGCAGCGCAGCATCTGGGGCCAACGTCCTGACTTTC; CDR3aa: CASSAASGANVLTF